The 26 T cell receptor beta chains below come from one sample, sequenced in a study of blood T cell repertoires in COVID-19. Libraries were prepared by immunoSEQ multiplex PCR; TCRdb keeps only in-frame clonotypes and omits some of them. The sample lists 100,000 to 150,000 clones, 75% to 90% occurring once. The sample consisted of PBMCs or T cells enriched from blood (not recorded which). Receptor source: a woman in her forties or fifties who had recovered from COVID-19.

The chain joins TRBV3-1 (or the pseudogene TRBV3-2) to TRBJ2-2, with TRBD1 matching 12 bases. Unmatched junction bases numbered 9, after V lost 3 bases and J lost 7 bases. The germline gives CDR1 LGHDT, CDR2 YNNKEL (reference sequence). The CDR3 runs 17 residues. Written as DNA, the CDR3 is TGTGCCAGCAGCCATGAGGGACAGGGGGCAATGATCGGGGAGCTGTTTTTT. Its translation: CASSHEGQGAMIGELFF.

V usage is TRBV4-1 and J usage is TRBJ2-7, with 10 positions matching TRBD2. Germline loops: CDR1 MGHRA, CDR2 YSYEKL. The CDR3 has 16 residues. V gave up 2 bases and J gave up 1 base; unmatched junction bases: 5. In DNA, the CDR3 is TGCGCCAGCAGCCAAACGGAGCGGGGGGGATCCTACGAGCAGTACTTC. This encodes CASSQTERGGSYEQYF.

This chain joins TRBV9 and TRBJ1-2, with 9 bases identical to TRBD1. The CDR3 contains 13 residues. V shed 4 bases, J shed 6 bases, and the junction held 4 bases outside the gene matches. Germline-derived CDR1 and CDR2 are SGDLS and YYNGEE. CDR3 in amino acids: CASSPTGGNGYTF. The CDR3 DNA reads TGTGCCAGCAGCCCTACAGGGGGCAATGGCTACACCTTC.

V is TRBV3-1 (or the pseudogene TRBV3-2) and J is TRBJ1-6; 7 nucleotides agree with TRBD1. The CDR3 runs 16 residues. The V segment lost 1 base and the J segment 4 bases; nucleotides outside the gene matches: 4. The germline V gene has CDR1 LGHDT and CDR2 YNNKEL (reference sequence). The chain's CDR3 is CASSQARGQYNSPLHF. The CDR3 nucleotides read TGTGCCAGCAGCCAAGCCAGGGGACAGTATAATTCACCCCTCCACTTT.

The sample holds one count of this clone. This chain uses TRBV5-4 with TRBJ1-2, with D unresolved. The V and J ends lost 1 base and 3 bases respectively, with 13 bases between them. This CDR3 region has 15 residues. Germline V CDR1 and CDR2: SGHNT, YYREEE (reference sequence). The CDR3 DNA reads TGTGCCAGCAGCTTGAGTCAGCGACTTGACTATGGCTACACCTTC. It yields the protein CASSLSQRLDYGYTF.

The chain carries TRBV6-4 and TRBJ2-7; 7 bases agree with TRBD1. CDR1 MRHNA and CDR2 SNTAGT come from the germline V gene. The CDR3 contains 14 residues. The ends lost 4 bases at V and 3 bases at J; junction bases unmatched: 6. Here the CDR3 DNA reads TGTGCCAGCAGTGGCTCGTGGGACAGCTACGAGCAGTACTTC. The encoded protein is CASSGSWDSYEQYF.

The V and J genes are TRBV6-2 or TRBV6-3 and TRBJ1-5; 9 bases line up with TRBD1. The CDR3 is 19 amino acids. V was pared by 0 bases and J by 0 bases, with 9 bases of the junction left unmatched. The germline V gene encodes CDR1 MNHEY and CDR2 SVGEGT. CDR3 bases: TGTGCCAGCAGTTACTCGAGCCGGGACAGGGTGTATAGCAATCAGCCCCAGCATTTT. Its translation: CASSYSSRDRVYSNQPQHF.

This sequence joins TRBV5-1 and TRBJ2-3; 8 bases are a match to TRBD1. The ends lost 0 bases at V and 1 base at J; junction bases unmatched: 4. CDR3 length equals 16 residues. Looked up from germline, CDR1 is SGHRS and CDR2 is YFSETQ. The CDR3 reads CASSLGTGKRTDTQYF. DNA for the CDR3: TGCGCCAGCAGCTTGGGGACAGGGAAGCGCACAGATACGCAGTATTTT.

Concerning this clone: A read error may produce the germline difference seen at one junction end. The rearrangement uses TRBV11-3 and TRBJ2-7, with 7 bases fitting TRBD1. The CDR3 is made up of 12 amino acids. Germline assignment: CDR1 SGHNT and CDR2 YENEEA. CDR3 loop: CASSLGLQGENF. As DNA, the CDR3 is TGTGCCAGCAGCTTAGGGTTGCAGGGGGAGAACTTC.

The V and J genes are TRBV4-1 and TRBJ2-7; D is unclear. CDR3 length equals 17 residues. Germline loops: CDR1 MGHRA, CDR2 YSYEKL. V dropped 7 bases and J dropped 4 bases, with 26 bases sitting between them. Here the CDR3 reads CASKLIDLGGTTYEQYF. CDR3 bases: TGCGCCAGCAAACTCATAGATCTAGGTGGTACCACGTACGAGCAGTACTTC.

This CDR3 reads CASSFIMGDNGYEQYF. The CDR3 region has the DNA TGTGCCAGCAGTTTTATAATGGGGGACAACGGATACGAGCAGTACTTC. V and J are TRBV27 and TRBJ2-7, with TRBD1 as a possible D gene (6 bases). The germline gives CDR1 MNHEY, CDR2 SMNVEV (reference sequence). V was cut by 3 bases and J by 4 bases, with 19 bases left in between. The CDR3 has 16 amino acids.

V usage is TRBV2 and J usage is TRBJ2-5, with 11 nucleotides matching TRBD2. This CDR3 has 15 residues. In germline, CDR1 is SNHLY, CDR2 FYNNEI. V shed 2 bases, J shed 5 bases, and the junction held 4 bases outside the gene matches. The CDR3 protein is CASSELAGGSETQYF. The CDR3 nucleotides read TGTGCCAGCAGTGAACTAGCGGGGGGATCGGAGACCCAGTACTTC.

This clone came up a few times. The chain employs TRBV7-2 and TRBJ2-5; a weak D match, TRBD1 (5 bases). Germline V gene sequence: CDR1 SGHTA, CDR2 FQGNSA. Trimming pared 2 bases from V and 1 base from J, leaving 14 bases between. CDR3 size: 16 residues. CDR3: CASSLRWWGSQETQYF. The CDR3, as DNA: TGTGCCAGCAGCTTAAGGTGGTGGGGCTCCCAAGAGACCCAGTACTTC.

The chain carries TRBV5-5 and TRBJ1-5; the D is unclear. The CDR3 sequence is 13 residues long. Germline V gene data show CDR1 as SGHKS and CDR2 as YYEKEE (reference sequence). The V gene lost 3 bases and the J gene lost 4 bases, with 8 bases spanning the gap. CDR3 bases: TGTGCCAGCAGCTGGTTCCAGAATCAGCCCCAGCATTTT. Amino acids: CASSWFQNQPQHF.

The chain couples TRBV27 to TRBJ1-5; D uncertain. Germline V gives CDR1 MNHEY, CDR2 SMNVEV (reference sequence). V was shortened by 7 bases and J by 0 bases, with 16 bases between the two germline ends. The CDR3 is 16 residues long. The CDR3 loop reads CASTSMADYSNQPQHF. The CDR3 nucleotides read TGTGCCAGCACCTCAATGGCAGATTATAGCAATCAGCCCCAGCATTTT.

V and J are TRBV10-3 and TRBJ2-5; the D gene is possibly TRBD2 (5 bases). V shed 9 bases and J shed 1 base, with 30 bases lying between them. Germline V lookup: CDR1 ENHRY, CDR2 SYGVKD. The CDR3 length is 19 residues. The CDR3 DNA follows: TGTGCCATATCCGTGGACCTAGCTGCCACTGCGACCAGCCAAGAGACCCAGTACTTC. As protein: CAISVDLAATATSQETQYF.

The chain couples TRBV11-3 to TRBJ2-3; TRBD2 matches at 7 bases. After removal of 1 base from V and 3 bases from J, the junction contained 4 bases not matched to a gene. CDR3 length: 15 amino acids. CDR1 is SGHNT, CDR2 YENEEA, per germline. As DNA, the CDR3 is TGTGCCAGCAGCTTAGGGACTAGGTTAACAGATACGCAGTATTTT. It yields the protein CASSLGTRLTDTQYF.

This chain uses TRBV11-2 with TRBJ2-3; 8 nucleotides match TRBD1. This CDR3 has 16 amino acids. The germline V gene has CDR1 SGHAT and CDR2 FQNNGV. The V segment lost 4 bases and the J segment 5 bases; nucleotides outside the gene matches: 11. As DNA, the CDR3 is TGTGCCAGCAGCTCGAGGACAGGGAACGACAAAGATACGCAGTATTTT. Translating gives CASSSRTGNDKDTQYF.

This clone showed up just a few times. The chain couples TRBV10-1 to TRBJ1-6; no clear D gene. With 3 bases removed from V and 6 bases from J, the gap between germline ends came to 6 bases. The CDR3 contains 13 residues. Germline V gene sequence: CDR1 WNHNN, CDR2 SYGVQD (reference sequence). In DNA form, the CDR3 reads TGCGCCAGCAGTGAAGCCCGTAATTCACCCCTCCACTTT. It yields the protein CASSEARNSPLHF.

V is TRBV9 and J is TRBJ1-3, with a tentative D call TRBD1 (5 bases). There are 15 residues in the CDR3. In germline, CDR1 is SGDLS, CDR2 YYNGEE. V dropped 0 bases and J dropped 1 base, with 8 bases sitting between them. This CDR3 is CASSVGGRSGNTIYF. DNA of the CDR3: TGTGCCAGCAGCGTAGGGGGCAGATCTGGAAACACCATATATTTT.

The chain recombines TRBV29-1 with TRBJ1-4; D ambiguous. The CDR3 is 14 residues long. V was cut by 3 bases and J by 4 bases, with 12 bases left in between. Germline values: CDR1 SQVTM, CDR2 ANQGSEA. The CDR3 nucleotides are TGCAGCGTTGAGCCGGTACTCGGTAATGAAAAACTGTTTTTT. As protein: CSVEPVLGNEKLFF. Using reference TRBV29-1 and TRBJ1-4 for the parts outside the CDR3, the full variable domain is SAVISQKPSRDICQRGTSLTIQCQVDSQVTMMFWYRQQPGQSLTLIATANQGSEATYESGFVIDKFPISRPNLTFSTLTVSNMSPEDSSIYLCSVEPVLGNEKLFFGSGTQLSVL.

The J gene is TRBJ2-5, the V gene TRBV7-9, with 11 bases matching TRBD1. Looked up from germline, CDR1 is SEHNR and CDR2 is FQNEAQ (reference sequence). Trimming took 6 bases from V and 1 from J; bases not matched to a gene: 4. This CDR3 contains 15 residues. The CDR3: CASRWDRGIQETQYF. In DNA, the CDR3 is TGTGCCAGCAGATGGGACAGGGGGATCCAAGAGACCCAGTACTTC.

V usage is TRBV3-1 (or the pseudogene TRBV3-2) and J usage is TRBJ1-4; 12 bases are shared with TRBD1. CDR3 length: 15 residues. In germline, CDR1 is LGHDT, CDR2 YNNKEL (reference sequence). Germline trimming cut 6 bases from V and 6 bases from J; bases unmatched to any gene: 5. The CDR3 reads CASRGDRGRYEKLFF. For the CDR3, the DNA is TGTGCCAGCAGAGGGGACAGGGGGCGTTATGAAAAACTGTTTTTT.

CDR3 in DNA: TGTGCCAGCAGCCCGCAGGATCCTTATGGCTACACCTTC. Translated, it gives CASSPQDPYGYTF. V gene TRBV3-1 (or the pseudogene TRBV3-2) combines with J gene TRBJ1-2; D gene ambiguous. The CDR3 is made up of 13 amino acids. Germline V gives CDR1 LGHDT, CDR2 YNNKEL (reference sequence). The V gene lost 4 bases and the J gene lost 5 bases, with 11 bases spanning the gap.

This chain connects TRBV11-2 to TRBJ2-7, with D uncertain. Germline-derived CDR1 and CDR2 are SGHAT and FQNNGV. This CDR3 contains 16 residues. Trimming took 0 bases from V and 0 from J, leaving 12 bases between them. The CDR3 DNA follows: TGTGCCAGCAGCTTAGATCTGGCGGCGAGCTCCTACGAGCAGTACTTC. As protein: CASSLDLAASSYEQYF.

Only one count was recorded for this clone. This chain connects TRBV3-1 (or the pseudogene TRBV3-2) to TRBJ2-1; possibly TRBD2 for D (6 bases). V was trimmed by 2 bases and J by 3 bases, leaving 11 bases between them. The CDR3 runs 15 residues. Germline V gene lookup returns CDR1 LGHDT and CDR2 YNNKEL (reference sequence). DNA for the CDR3: TGTGCCAGCAGCCAACCGGGACTGAACTACAATGAGCAGTTCTTC. Its translation is CASSQPGLNYNEQFF.